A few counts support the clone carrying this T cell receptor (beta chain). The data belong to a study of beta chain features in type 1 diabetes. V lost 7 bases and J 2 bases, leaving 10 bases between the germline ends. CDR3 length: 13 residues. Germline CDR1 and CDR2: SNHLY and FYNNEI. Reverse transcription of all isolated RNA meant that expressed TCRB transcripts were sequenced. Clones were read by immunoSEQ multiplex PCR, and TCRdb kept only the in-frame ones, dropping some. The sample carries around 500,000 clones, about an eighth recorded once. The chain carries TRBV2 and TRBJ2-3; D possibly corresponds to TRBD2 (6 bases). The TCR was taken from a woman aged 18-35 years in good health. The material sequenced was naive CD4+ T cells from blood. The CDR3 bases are TGTGCCAGCAAGGCGGGGTCCACAGATACGCAGTATTTT. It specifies CASKAGSTDTQYF.